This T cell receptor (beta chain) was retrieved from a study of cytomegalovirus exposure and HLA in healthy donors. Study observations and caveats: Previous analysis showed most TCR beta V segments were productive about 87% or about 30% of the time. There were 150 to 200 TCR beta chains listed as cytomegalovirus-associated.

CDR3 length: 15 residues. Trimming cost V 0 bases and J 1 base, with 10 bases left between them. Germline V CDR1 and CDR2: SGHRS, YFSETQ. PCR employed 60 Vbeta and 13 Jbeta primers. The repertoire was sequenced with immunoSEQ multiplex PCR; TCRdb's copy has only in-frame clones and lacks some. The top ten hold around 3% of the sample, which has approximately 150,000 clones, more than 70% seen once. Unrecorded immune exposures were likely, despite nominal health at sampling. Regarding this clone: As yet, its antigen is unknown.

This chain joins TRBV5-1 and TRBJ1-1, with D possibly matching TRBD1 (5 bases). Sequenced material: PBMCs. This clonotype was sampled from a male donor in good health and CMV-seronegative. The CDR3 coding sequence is TGCGCCAGCAGCTTGGCGGCAGGGTCGAACACTGAAGCTTTCTTT. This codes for CASSLAAGSNTEAFF. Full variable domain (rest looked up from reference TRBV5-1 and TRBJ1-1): KAGVTQTPRYLIKTRGQQVTLSCSPISGHRSVSWYQQTPGQGLQFLFEYFSETQRNKGNFPGRFSGRQFSNSRSEMNVSTLELGDSALYLCASSLAAGSNTEAFFGQGTRLTVV.